This TCR beta chain was sequenced for a study of blood T cells in healthy people across ages (dated by TCRdb to about 2015). For the study in its entirety: In model experiments, template switching captured roughly one uniquely barcoded TCR beta cDNA molecule for every two T cells. To track age-related changes in TCR beta repertoire diversity, the study relied on deep sequencing normalized with unique cDNA molecular identifiers. The donors were split into four age groups: young (average 16 years), middle-aged (about 40), aged (more than 55) and long-lived (roughly 80). Two additional independent replicas of 1 million unique cDNA reads from the same blood draw were analyzed for two donors (one aged 18 to 30 and one aged 80 or older). To avoid experimental bias, donors of different ages were distributed randomly across sequencing lanes.

The roughly 39 donors, aged about 6 to 95 years, were systemically healthy Caucasian individuals from Russia. Each donor gave ten milliliters of peripheral blood, drawn into EDTA-treated Vacutainer tubes. Ficoll-Paque density-gradient centrifugation was used to isolate PBMCs, with at least 6 million per sample. Trizol reagent was used to extract total RNA from PBMCs, with at least 5.5 micrograms per sample. For every donor, an aliquot of PBMCs went through flow cytometry to measure the percentages of naive CD45RAhigh/CD27high T cells. With regard to this clonotype: What antigen it recognizes has not been identified. It has no much larger one-base neighbor in the sample; base qualities were not kept.

Broad study findings and their caveats: Observed TCR beta diversity per million T cells fell roughly linearly with age, and a significant reduction was already apparent by age approximately 41. Observed TCR beta diversity correlated strongly with the percentage of naive T cells measured by flow cytometry. Because profiling used bulk unsorted PBMCs, naive and antigen-experienced compartments could not be compared conclusively. The long-lived group showed more naive CD4+ T cells, fewer expanded clones and increased TCR diversity than the aged group, suggesting age selection. Estimates of total diversity from one million sequenced T cells were regarded as lower bounds and underestimates. Because donor CMV infection status was unknown, age-related changes in expanded clonotypes were potentially confounded.

Taken from cysteine to phenylalanine, the CDR3 has 18 residues. The DNA shown is the 54-base CDR3, in frame from base 1. According to the germline V gene, CDR1 reads MGHDK and CDR2 reads SYGVNS. Deletion took 1 base off V and 2 bases off J, with a span of 17 bases between the germline ends. Library preparation was by 5' RACE. A second PCR of about 7 to 12 cycles was run with a J-beta primer mix and a sample-barcoded 5' primer. A template-switch 5' adaptor carrying 12 random nucleotides introduced a unique molecular identifier onto each TCR beta cDNA molecule. Each sample yielded at least 2.5 million CDR3-containing paired-end reads. The Mint cDNA synthesis kit, primed by a TRBC-specific oligonucleotide, was used to synthesize first-strand cDNA from all RNA. Following uracil-DNA glycosylase treatment, all cDNA underwent a first 18-cycle PCR with the universal primers M1SS and BC2_uni_R. The published analysis was carried out like this. For normalization, 1 million high-quality reads, each with a distinct molecular identifier, were randomly selected from each sample. Instead of being binned into consensus sequences, reads with shared molecular identifiers were discarded. MiTCR, set to a Q25 quality threshold and the strictest error-elimination algorithm, was used for CDR3 identification, clonotype clustering and error correction. A nonparametric unseen species model with Euler transformation was used to estimate a lower bound on total TCR beta diversity. The public sequencing data were trimmed at Q25 with fastp and processed into clonotypes with MiXCR by TCRdb, which kept only in-frame beta chains. Here each entry gathers all rows of one CDR3 protein and keeps the most common genes and DNA. V and J calls and clone size were set by TCRdb, not the authors. The sample has 1.5 million to 2 million distinct CDR3 sequences on record, about two fifths of them singletons. 20% to 25% of the sample comes from the top ten.

The rearranged chain carries TRBV25-1 and TRBJ2-2; the D gene identity is not certain. The sample comprised blood. The TCR was taken from a human donor in good health. This receptor has the CDR3 CASSEFFSTGINTGELFF. The DNA reads as follows: TGTGCCAGCAGTGAATTTTTCTCCACTGGGATCAACACCGGGGAGCTGTTTTTT. When the CDR3 is completed using the reference TRBV25-1 and TRBJ2-2 genes on either side, the full variable domain is EADIYQTPRYLVIGTGKKITLECSQTMGHDKMYWYQQDPGMELHLIHYSYGVNSTEKGDLSSESTVSRIRTEHFPLTLESARPSHTSQYLCASSEFFSTGINTGELFFGEGSRLTVL.